This is a list of T cell receptor beta chains from one sample in a study of blood T cell repertoires in COVID-19. Using immunoSEQ multiplex PCR, the repertoire was profiled, and TCRdb retains in-frame clones only, with some absent. The repertoire consists of over 200,000 clones, with around 80% occurring once and the leading ten covering approximately 18%. Source material: peripheral blood. These TCRs come from an elderly woman with active or convalescent COVID-19. The CDR3 runs from the conserved cysteine through the conserved F or W. Each record gives: CDR3 DNA, CDR3 protein, V gene, J gene, clone size, D gene, CDR3 length. The D gene is left open where the match is weak. Some rows mark clone size as missing; the rest say once, few, many or name a class of expanded clone.

TGTGCCAGCAGCTTAGGGCCTAGCCGAAATAGTGAGCAGTTCTTC	CASSLGPSRNSEQFF	TRBV7-3	TRBJ2-1	.	.	15
TGTGCCAGAAGAAAAGGGACAGGGCGTACCGGGGAGCTGTTTTTT	CARRKGTGRTGELFF	TRBV5-3	TRBJ2-2	.	TRBD1	15
TGTGCCAGCAGTTCTACAGGGAACTATGGCTACACCTTC	CASSSTGNYGYTF	TRBV2	TRBJ1-2	.	.	13
TGTGCCAGCAGTACCCAGAGACAGGGCGTGGGTTCACCCCTCCACTTT	CASSTQRQGVGSPLHF	TRBV28	TRBJ1-6	.	TRBD1	16
TGCAGTGCCTTCCGGGGTGAAAAACTGTTTTTT	CSAFRGEKLFF	TRBV20-1	TRBJ1-4	.	.	11
TGTGCCAGTAGTAATCAGGGTAACACCGGGGAGCTGTTTTTT	CASSNQGNTGELFF	TRBV19	TRBJ2-2	.	.	14
TGTGCCAGCAGCTTAGTCCCTCCGGGACTAGCTTCCTACAATGAGCAGTTCTTC	CASSLVPPGLASYNEQFF	TRBV7-2	TRBJ2-1	.	TRBD2	18
TGTGCCAGCACCTCACAGGGAAGCAATCAGCCCCAGCATTTT	CASTSQGSNQPQHF	TRBV2	TRBJ1-5	.	.	14
TGTGCCAGCAGTAGTGGGCGGGGGGCGACCTACGAGCAGTACTTC	CASSSGRGATYEQYF	TRBV6-6	TRBJ2-7	many	TRBD2	15
TGTGCCAGCTCACCACGGGCACTAGCGGGGGGCTACGAGCAGTACTTC	CASSPRALAGGYEQYF	TRBV18	TRBJ2-7	.	TRBD2	16
TGTGCCAGCAGCTTGGCGGGTAGGACAGGCGGGAACACCGGGGAGCTGTTTTTT	CASSLAGRTGGNTGELFF	TRBV5-6	TRBJ2-2	.	TRBD1	18
TGTGCCAGCAGCCCCGCCGGGACAGCTCACTTC	CASSPAGTAHF	TRBV7-2	TRBJ1-2	.	TRBD1	11
TGTGCCAGCTCGGGGGGGCGCGAACAGCCCCAGCATTTT	CASSGGREQPQHF	TRBV18	TRBJ1-5	.	.	13
TGTGCCAGCAGCTTTGACAGGAACTATGGCTACACCTTC	CASSFDRNYGYTF	TRBV11-3	TRBJ1-2	few	.	13
TGTGCCAGCAGCCAAGAACTCGCGGGGGTCTCCTACAATGAGCAGTTCTTC	CASSQELAGVSYNEQFF	TRBV3-1/TRBV3-2	TRBJ2-1	.	TRBD2	17
TGTGCCAGCAGCTTGCCCGGGGCGGGGGCGTTAGCTTTCTTT	CASSLPGAGALAFF	TRBV11-3	TRBJ1-1	.	.	14
TGTGCCAGCAGCTCAGGAAGCGGAAACACCATATATTTT	CASSSGSGNTIYF	TRBV7-9	TRBJ1-3	.	.	13
TGTGCCAGCAGACCCGGGGGGACCCGCTACGAGCAGTACTTC	CASRPGGTRYEQYF	TRBV6-6	TRBJ2-7	.	TRBD2	14
TGTGCCAGCAGCGGGCGACAGGGCTATAACTATGGCTACACCTTC	CASSGRQGYNYGYTF	TRBV13	TRBJ1-2	.	TRBD1	15
TGTGCCAGCAGCTTTATGACCCCCTCGGAGGCTTTCTTT	CASSFMTPSEAFF	TRBV5-4	TRBJ1-1	.	.	13
TGTGCCAGCAGCCGGGGGGAGTACACCGGGGAGCTGTTTTTT	CASSRGEYTGELFF	TRBV7-2	TRBJ2-2	.	TRBD2	14
TGTGCCAGTAAAATGGACAGAGCCTCCTCCACTAACTATGGCTACACCTTC	CASKMDRASSTNYGYTF	TRBV19	TRBJ1-2	.	.	17
TGCGCCAGCAGCAATGACAGGGGGCGCGAAGCTTTCTTT	CASSNDRGREAFF	TRBV5-1	TRBJ1-1	once	TRBD1	13
TGTGCCAGCAGTCCCGCTAGCGGGGGGCCAGATACGCAGTATTTT	CASSPASGGPDTQYF	TRBV2	TRBJ2-3	.	TRBD2	15
TGCGCCAGCAGCTTACAGGGCTCAGGGGTCACCGGGGAGCTGTTTTTT	CASSLQGSGVTGELFF	TRBV5-1	TRBJ2-2	.	.	16
TGTGCCAGCAGCTTAGGCGGCAGGGGGCCGCGCAATTCACCCCTCCACTTT	CASSLGGRGPRNSPLHF	TRBV11-3	TRBJ1-6	.	TRBD1	17